Listed below are T cell receptor beta chains from one sample, sequenced in a study of T-cell reconstitution after alpha-beta-depleted transplantation in children. TCRdb processed the PCR reads anew with MiXCR; each CDR3 protein has one entry. The repertoire holds hundreds of thousands of distinct CDR3 sequences, with under 20% as singletons. This sample comprised PBMCs, mostly from graft donor cells, obtained 360 days after TCRalphabeta/CD19-depleted stem cell transplant. Every receptor here comes from a male patient aged 2-15 years who had a stem cell transplant for acute lymphoblastic leukemia, so the T cells may come from the graft donor. The CDR3 runs from the conserved cysteine through the conserved F or W. Each record gives: D gene, clone size, V gene, J gene, CDR3 protein, CDR3 DNA. D genes are given only for firm matches. The listing skips clone size in some rows; elsewhere it reads once, few, many or a size class.

D: NA; size: NA; V: TRBV30; J: TRBJ1-3; CDR3: CAWAIRASSGNTIYF; DNA: TGTGCCTGGGCGATACGGGCCTCCTCTGGAAACACCATATATTTT
D: NA; size: NA; V: TRBV7-2; J: TRBJ1-1; CDR3: CASSFLGRQNTEAFF; DNA: TGTGCCAGCAGCTTTCTTGGGCGGCAGAACACTGAAGCTTTCTTT
D: TRBD1; size: NA; V: TRBV5-5; J: TRBJ2-2; CDR3: CASSLRGTGNTGELFF; DNA: TGTGCCAGCAGCTTACGAGGGACAGGGAACACCGGGGAGCTGTTTTTT
D: NA; size: NA; V: TRBV29-1; J: TRBJ2-3; CDR3: CSSFRDTQYF; DNA: TGCAGCAGTTTCAGGGATACGCAGTATTTT
D: TRBD1; size: NA; V: TRBV19; J: TRBJ2-1; CDR3: CASSMSAGGAGSYNEQFF; DNA: TGTGCCAGTAGTATGTCGGCAGGGGGCGCAGGAAGCTACAATGAGCAGTTCTTC
D: TRBD2; size: few; V: TRBV12-3/TRBV12-4; J: TRBJ2-2; CDR3: CASSFSGGVTGELFF; DNA: TGTGCCAGCAGTTTTAGCGGGGGGGTTACCGGGGAGCTGTTTTTT
D: TRBD2; size: few; V: TRBV5-1; J: TRBJ2-5; CDR3: CASSFVTSGGETQYF; DNA: TGCGCCAGCAGCTTCGTAACTAGCGGGGGAGAGACCCAGTACTTC
D: NA; size: few; V: TRBV5-1; J: TRBJ1-1; CDR3: CASSHSGMNTEAFF; DNA: TGCGCCAGCAGCCATTCAGGGATGAACACTGAAGCTTTCTTT
D: NA; size: few; V: TRBV4-1; J: TRBJ1-1; CDR3: CASSQDQTFLYTEAFF; DNA: TGCGCCAGCAGCCAAGATCAAACCTTCCTCTACACTGAAGCTTTCTTT
D: NA; size: NA; V: TRBV12-3/TRBV12-4; J: TRBJ1-5; CDR3: CASSLSLWRGGQPQHF; DNA: TGTGCCAGCAGTTTGTCTCTATGGCGGGGAGGTCAGCCCCAGCATTTT
D: TRBD1; size: NA; V: TRBV5-1; J: TRBJ1-6; CDR3: CASSPGQGSYNSPLHF; DNA: TGCGCCAGCAGCCCGGGACAGGGCTCGTATAATTCACCCCTCCACTTT
D: TRBD1; size: NA; V: TRBV2; J: TRBJ2-6; CDR3: CASSPGPGQGSGANVLTF; DNA: TGTGCCAGCAGTCCCGGGCCGGGACAGGGGTCTGGGGCCAACGTCCTGACTTTC
D: TRBD2; size: NA; V: TRBV5-6; J: TRBJ2-1; CDR3: CASSLGGSNYEQFF; DNA: TGTGCCAGCAGCTTAGGCGGGAGCAACTATGAGCAGTTCTTC
D: NA; size: NA; V: TRBV6-1; J: TRBJ2-3; CDR3: CASSPTRASTDTQYF; DNA: TGTGCCAGCAGCCCTACTCGGGCCAGCACAGATACGCAGTATTTT
D: NA; size: NA; V: TRBV11-2; J: TRBJ1-3; CDR3: CASSLVDRGNTIYF; DNA: TGTGCCAGCAGCTTAGTCGACAGGGGAAACACCATATATTTT
D: NA; size: NA; V: TRBV28; J: TRBJ1-2; CDR3: CASVGILYGYTF; DNA: TGTGCCAGCGTTGGTATCCTCTATGGCTACACCTTC
D: TRBD1; size: NA; V: TRBV7-9; J: TRBJ1-2; CDR3: CASSLGTGGNYGYTF; DNA: TGTGCCAGCAGCTTAGGGACAGGTGGTAACTATGGCTACACCTTC
D: NA; size: NA; V: TRBV6-2/TRBV6-3; J: TRBJ2-7; CDR3: CASSYSRRDYEQYF; DNA: TGTGCCAGCAGTTACTCACGCAGGGACTACGAGCAGTACTTC
D: TRBD1; size: few; V: TRBV11-3; J: TRBJ2-5; CDR3: CASSSIWDRQETQYF; DNA: TGTGCCAGCAGCTCGATTTGGGACAGACAAGAGACCCAGTACTTC
D: TRBD1; size: few; V: TRBV12-3/TRBV12-4; J: TRBJ1-3; CDR3: CASSFHPGTGGGNTIYF; DNA: TGTGCCAGCAGTTTTCACCCCGGGACAGGTGGAGGAAACACCATATATTTT
D: NA; size: few; V: TRBV29-1; J: TRBJ2-5; CDR3: CSAPGLAAQETQYF; DNA: TGCAGCGCCCCCGGTTTAGCGGCCCAAGAGACCCAGTACTTC
D: NA; size: NA; V: TRBV4-1; J: TRBJ2-1; CDR3: CASSQDRGGYNEQFF; DNA: TGCGCCAGCAGCCAAGATAGGGGGGGCTACAATGAGCAGTTCTTC
D: NA; size: few; V: TRBV7-2; J: TRBJ1-6; CDR3: CASSSQATHGSPLHF; DNA: TGTGCCAGCAGCTCTCAAGCCACCCACGGGTCACCCCTCCACTTT
D: NA; size: NA; V: TRBV18; J: TRBJ2-7; CDR3: CASSPSDRRYEQYF; DNA: TGTGCCAGCTCACCTAGCGACAGACGCTACGAGCAGTACTTC
D: NA; size: NA; V: TRBV14; J: TRBJ2-1; CDR3: CASSQDKVGAWDNEQFF; DNA: TGTGCCAGCAGCCAAGATAAAGTAGGGGCTTGGGACAATGAGCAGTTCTTC
D: NA; size: NA; V: TRBV7-2; J: TRBJ2-1; CDR3: CASSLWSGEQFF; DNA: TGTGCCAGCAGCTTATGGTCCGGGGAGCAGTTCTTC
D: NA; size: few; V: TRBV20-1; J: TRBJ1-5; CDR3: CSARDPPYGSNQPQHF; DNA: TGCAGTGCTAGAGATCCGCCATATGGTAGCAATCAGCCCCAGCATTTT
D: NA; size: NA; V: TRBV24-1; J: TRBJ2-5; CDR3: CATSDPLAIKETQYF; DNA: TGTGCCACCAGTGATCCTCTAGCGATCAAAGAGACCCAGTACTTC
D: TRBD1; size: NA; V: TRBV7-6; J: TRBJ2-3; CDR3: CASSYRRDSRSTDTQYF; DNA: TGTGCCAGCAGCTACCGACGGGACAGCCGAAGCACAGATACGCAGTATTTT
D: NA; size: NA; V: TRBV7-9; J: TRBJ2-7; CDR3: CASSRPTGEQYF; DNA: TGTGCCAGCAGCCGCCCGACCGGGGAGCAGTACTTC
D: TRBD1; size: NA; V: TRBV5-1; J: TRBJ2-2; CDR3: CASSIQSSGTANTGELFF; DNA: TGCGCCAGCAGCATTCAATCTTCCGGGACAGCGAACACCGGGGAGCTGTTTTTT
D: TRBD1; size: few; V: TRBV6-2/TRBV6-3; J: TRBJ2-3; CDR3: CASSERQGIGTDTQYF; DNA: TGTGCCAGCAGCGAGAGACAGGGGATTGGGACAGATACGCAGTATTTT
D: TRBD2; size: NA; V: TRBV5-1; J: TRBJ2-4; CDR3: CASSRAGVLDIQYF; DNA: TGCGCCAGCAGCCGGGCGGGAGTTTTAGACATTCAGTACTTC
D: TRBD1; size: NA; V: TRBV10-3; J: TRBJ2-1; CDR3: CAISDPGSDRERNEQFF; DNA: TGTGCCATCAGTGACCCGGGATCGGACAGGGAACGGAATGAGCAGTTCTTC
D: NA; size: NA; V: TRBV20-1; J: TRBJ1-5; CDR3: CSARAQMHQPQHF; DNA: TGCAGTGCTAGAGCCCAGATGCATCAGCCCCAGCATTTT
D: NA; size: few; V: TRBV7-9; J: TRBJ2-3; CDR3: CASSPMADTQYF; DNA: TGTGCCAGCAGCCCTATGGCAGATACGCAGTATTTT
D: TRBD1; size: few; V: TRBV27; J: TRBJ1-1; CDR3: CASNPGQGSIASTEAFF; DNA: TGTGCCAGTAACCCGGGACAGGGGTCGATTGCGAGCACTGAAGCTTTCTTT
D: NA; size: many; V: TRBV6-2/TRBV6-3; J: TRBJ2-6; CDR3: CASSPAGANVLTF; DNA: TGTGCCAGCAGTCCCGCAGGGGCCAACGTCCTGACTTTC
D: TRBD1; size: once; V: TRBV11-2; J: TRBJ1-2; CDR3: CASSPLGTGGNYGYTF; DNA: TGTGCCAGCAGCCCGCTTGGGACAGGGGGCAACTATGGCTACACCTTC
D: NA; size: few; V: TRBV18; J: TRBJ1-1; CDR3: CASSPRLDPNTEAFF; DNA: TGTGCCAGCTCACCACGGCTGGACCCGAACACTGAAGCTTTCTTT
D: NA; size: NA; V: TRBV10-3; J: TRBJ2-5; CDR3: CASSESTLRDQETQYF; DNA: TGTGCCAGCAGTGAGTCGACACTTAGGGATCAAGAGACCCAGTACTTC
D: NA; size: many; V: TRBV2; J: TRBJ2-1; CDR3: CASSASPLPGPKEQFF; DNA: TGTGCCAGCAGTGCCTCCCCACTCCCTGGTCCGAAAGAGCAGTTCTTC